Listed here is a single T cell receptor beta chain. These data belong to a study of OX40 agonist ivuxolimab in advanced cancers. Study-level background: Patients undergoing dose escalation presented with hepatocellular carcinoma, melanoma, renal cell or head and neck cancer. Enrollees could have had prior anti-PD-1, anti-PD-L1 or anti-CTLA-4 therapy, which 40% had received. Partial responses occurred in three patients (one hepatocellular carcinoma, two cutaneous melanoma).

CDR1 and CDR2 (germline): SGHRS, YFSETQ. The V end lost 0 bases, the J end lost 3 bases, and 9 bases lay between the germline ends. The length of the CDR3 is 14 residues. Repertoires were generated with immunoSEQ multiplex PCR, while TCRdb's copy carries only in-frame clones and drops some. Here the sample spans about 76,000 clones, roughly 85% being singletons. The sequencing here drew on CD4+ or CD8+ T cells sorted from blood, taken in a trial of the OX40 agonist ivuxolimab. The V gene is TRBV5-1, the J gene TRBJ1-1; TRBD1 is a possible D gene (6 bases). This clonotype was sampled from an adult with an advanced solid tumor such as melanoma, head and neck, liver or kidney cancer. The CDR3 sequence: CASSLATGYTEAFF. The CDR3 coding sequence is TGCGCCAGCAGCTTGGCGACAGGCTACACTGAAGCTTTCTTT.